The T cell receptor (beta chain) described here comes from a study of human T cells and chemical hapten exposure. Background on the study: Sensitization employed 2% DPC on approximately 2 cm by approximately 2 cm of upper inner arm skin.

Many counts were recorded for this clonotype. V shed 7 bases and J shed 1 base, with 7 bases lying between them. This CDR3 is 12 amino acids long. Germline V lookup: CDR1 SNHLY, CDR2 FYNNEI. The library gave individual cDNA molecules unique molecular identifiers. TCRdb ran MiXCR on the RACE reads and lists one entry per CDR3 protein. The sample carries some 39,000 distinct CDR3 sequences, approximately 7.6% recorded once. Time point specified: pre-sensitization, week 0. Noted treatment: therapeutic diphenylcyclopropenone sensitization with weekly scalp DPC. Unfractionated whole blood was the source of the extracted total RNA.

The source of this sequence is a woman aged 50 to 60 with alopecia areata. Some clones in this sample may be carry-over from other donors' samples. The rearrangement uses TRBV2 and TRBJ1-2; D gene unclear. The starting material was whole blood, obtained in connection with sensitization to the hapten diphenylcyclopropenone (DPC). The CDR3 is CASTENNYGYTF. CDR3 nucleotide sequence: TGTGCCAGCACGGAGAATAACTATGGCTACACCTTC.